Listed here are 9 T cell receptor beta chains from one sample, sequenced in a study of molecular identifiers for immune sequencing clone quantification. TCRdb re-analysed the PCR reads in MiXCR, keeping a single row per CDR3 protein. The profile covers about 640,000 distinct CDR3 sequences, with just under 20% appearing a single time and under 0.95% taken by the ten largest. The sequenced sample was naive CD8+ T cells from blood, with Jurkat cell RNA spiked in. Specified subset: FACS-sorted CD8+CD4-CCR7+CD45RA+ naive T cells. These receptors all stem from a human donor in good health. Some libraries in this study had Jurkat cell RNA spiked in.

This clonotype turned up a few times. The J gene is TRBJ2-3, the V gene TRBV3-1; 10 bases fit TRBD2. V was pared by 6 bases and J by 0 bases, with 6 bases of the junction left unmatched. Germline CDR1 is LGHDT and CDR2 is YNNKEL (reference sequence). This CDR3 is built from 16 residues. The CDR3 DNA follows: TGTGCCAGCAGGGGGACTAGCGATCCTAGCACAGATACGCAGTATTTT. This sequence encodes CASRGTSDPSTDTQYF.

This clonotype was recorded at least ten times. The chain joins TRBV20-1 to TRBJ2-2; D is unclear. The ends were cut back, 0 bases at V and 0 bases at J, with 11 bases in the middle. Per germline, CDR1 DFQATT and CDR2 SNEGSKA (reference sequence). The CDR3 spans 16 residues. The CDR3 protein is CSARDLTQSNTGELFF. DNA for the CDR3: TGCAGTGCTAGAGATCTGACCCAATCGAACACCGGGGAGCTGTTTTTT.

This clonotype has a count of ten or more. The V call is TRBV29-1, the J call TRBJ2-2; TRBD2 might be the D (5 bases). Trimming cost V 4 bases and J 4 bases, with 22 bases left between them. CDR1 and CDR2 from the germline V gene are SQVTM and ANQGSEA. CDR3 length: 17 amino acids. The CDR3 DNA is TGCAGCGTTGTATTGTCCGGGGTCGGCGGTGGCACCGGGGAGCTGTTTTTT. It yields the protein CSVVLSGVGGGTGELFF.

This clonotype was detected a few times. The chain carries TRBV7-9 and TRBJ1-6, with D perhaps matching TRBD1 (6 bases). The CDR3 length is 14 residues. The germline gives CDR1 SEHNR, CDR2 FQNEAQ (reference sequence). V dropped 1 base and J dropped 10 bases, with 11 bases sitting between them. The CDR3 DNA reads as TGTGCCAGCAGCTTAGAAACAGGGTGGTCACCCCTCCACTTT. Protein: CASSLETGWSPLHF.

This clonotype came up many times. The V call is TRBV5-8, the J call TRBJ2-7; 11 bases agree with TRBD1. This CDR3 is 15 amino acids long. CDR1 is SGHTS, CDR2 YDEGEE, per germline. The V segment lost 4 bases and the J segment 4 bases; nucleotides outside the gene matches: 7. DNA for the CDR3: TGTGCCAGCAGCCCAGGACAGGGGGCGATTTACGAGCAGTACTTC. This encodes CASSPGQGAIYEQYF.

Only a few counts were recorded for this clonotype. The rearrangement links TRBV27 to TRBJ1-2, with a tentative D call TRBD1 (6 bases). The germline V gene has CDR1 MNHEY and CDR2 SMNVEV (reference sequence). V lost 6 bases, J lost 8 bases, and 22 bases lay in between. The CDR3 is made up of 15 amino acids. CDR3 region: CASSPFGGGAGGYTF. The CDR3 nucleotides read TGTGCCAGCAGCCCATTTGGAGGGGGGGCTGGGGGCTACACCTTC.

V and J are TRBV11-2 and TRBJ1-1; 8 nucleotides align to TRBD1. Germline CDR1 is SGHAT and CDR2 is FQNNGV. The trim removed 4 bases at V and 6 bases at J, leaving 7 bases unmatched. This CDR3 contains 14 residues. The CDR3 DNA reads TGTGCCAGCAGCTCATGGACAGGGTCGGCTGAAGCTTTCTTT. Its translation is CASSSWTGSAEAFF.

This clonotype was counted ten times or more. This rearrangement joins TRBV4-1 to TRBJ2-3; D possibly corresponds to TRBD2 (5 bases). In germline, CDR1 is MGHRA, CDR2 YSYEKL. V was cut by 0 bases and J by 2 bases, with 12 bases left in between. The CDR3 is 16 amino acids. CDR3 coding DNA: TGCGCCAGCAGCCAAGATAGCGTCGGCCTCACAGATACGCAGTATTTT. This translates into CASSQDSVGLTDTQYF.

This clonotype was observed many times. The rearrangement links TRBV20-1 to TRBJ2-5, with a possible D match to TRBD2 (6 bases). V lost 6 bases, J lost 4 bases, and 12 bases lay in between. Germline lookup yields CDR1 DFQATT and CDR2 SNEGSKA (reference sequence). This CDR3 comprises 12 residues. The DNA for the CDR3 is TGCAGTGCCGGTGGGGGGAGAGAGACCCAGTACTTC. Translating gives CSAGGGRETQYF.